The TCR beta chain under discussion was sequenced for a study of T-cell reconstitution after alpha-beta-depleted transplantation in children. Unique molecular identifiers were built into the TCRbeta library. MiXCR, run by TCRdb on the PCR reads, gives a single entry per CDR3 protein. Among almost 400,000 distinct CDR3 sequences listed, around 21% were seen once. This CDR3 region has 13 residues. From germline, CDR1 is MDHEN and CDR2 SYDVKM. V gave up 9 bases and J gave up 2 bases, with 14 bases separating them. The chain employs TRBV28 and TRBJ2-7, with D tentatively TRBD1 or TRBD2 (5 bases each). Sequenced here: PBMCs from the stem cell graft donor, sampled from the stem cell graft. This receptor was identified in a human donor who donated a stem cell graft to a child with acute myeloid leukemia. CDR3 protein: CASDAGTAYEQYF. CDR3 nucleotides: TGTGCCAGTGATGCCGGGACGGCCTACGAGCAGTACTTC.